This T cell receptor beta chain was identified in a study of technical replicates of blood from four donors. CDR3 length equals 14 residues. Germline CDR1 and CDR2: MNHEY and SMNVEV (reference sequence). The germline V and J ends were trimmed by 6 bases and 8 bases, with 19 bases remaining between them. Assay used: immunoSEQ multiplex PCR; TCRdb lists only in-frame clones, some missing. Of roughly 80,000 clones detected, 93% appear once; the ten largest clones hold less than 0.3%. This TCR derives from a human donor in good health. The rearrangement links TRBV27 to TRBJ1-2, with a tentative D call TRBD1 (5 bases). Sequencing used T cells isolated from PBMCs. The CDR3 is CASSSGTGARGYTF. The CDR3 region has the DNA TGTGCCAGCAGCTCCGGGACTGGAGCAAGGGGCTACACCTTC.